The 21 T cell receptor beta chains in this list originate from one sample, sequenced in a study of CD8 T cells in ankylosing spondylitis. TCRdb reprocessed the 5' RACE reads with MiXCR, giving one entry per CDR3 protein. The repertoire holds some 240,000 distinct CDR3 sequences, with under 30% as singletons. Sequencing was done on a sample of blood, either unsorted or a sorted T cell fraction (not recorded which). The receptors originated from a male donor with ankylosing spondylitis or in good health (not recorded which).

The CDR3 region has the DNA TGTGCCAGCTCCTTGACAGGGGCCTACGAGCAGTACTTC. As protein: CASSLTGAYEQYF. The chain uses TRBV7-6 and TRBJ2-7; 8 bases are a match to TRBD1. After removal of 8 bases from V and 2 bases from J, the junction contained 5 bases not matched to a gene. Germline CDR1 reads SGHVS; CDR2 reads FNYEAQ. The length of the CDR3 is 13 residues.

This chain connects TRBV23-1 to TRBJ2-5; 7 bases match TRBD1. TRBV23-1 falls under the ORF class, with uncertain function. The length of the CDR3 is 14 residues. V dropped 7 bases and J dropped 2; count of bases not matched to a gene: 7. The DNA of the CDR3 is TGCGCCAGCACGAGGGGGCCGGGGCAAGAGACCCAGTACTTC. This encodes CASTRGPGQETQYF.

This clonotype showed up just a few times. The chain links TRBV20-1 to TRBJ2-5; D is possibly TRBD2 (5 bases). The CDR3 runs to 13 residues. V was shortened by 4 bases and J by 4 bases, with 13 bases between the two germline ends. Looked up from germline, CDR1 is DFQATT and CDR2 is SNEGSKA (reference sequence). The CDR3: CSANEGYTETQYF. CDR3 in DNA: TGCAGTGCTAACGAGGGCTACACAGAGACCCAGTACTTC.

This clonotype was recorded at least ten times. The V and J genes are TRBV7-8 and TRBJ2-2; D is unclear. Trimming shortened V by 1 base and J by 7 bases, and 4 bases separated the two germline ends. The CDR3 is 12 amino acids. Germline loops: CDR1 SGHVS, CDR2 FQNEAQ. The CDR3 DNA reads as TGTGCCAGCAGCTTAGTGCTCGGGGAGCTGTTTTTT. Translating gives CASSLVLGELFF. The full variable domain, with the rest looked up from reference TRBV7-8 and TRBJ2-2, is GAGVSQSPRYKVAKRGQDVALRCDPISGHVSLFWYQQALGQGPEFLTYFQNEAQLDKSGLPSDRFFAERPEGSVSTLKIQRTQQEDSAVYLCASSLVLGELFFGEGSRLTVL.

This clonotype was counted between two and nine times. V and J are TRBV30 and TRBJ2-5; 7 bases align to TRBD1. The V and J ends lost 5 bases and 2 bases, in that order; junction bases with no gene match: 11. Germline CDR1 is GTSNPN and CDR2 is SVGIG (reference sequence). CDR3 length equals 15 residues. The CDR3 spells CAWGEGLGQQETQYF. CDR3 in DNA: TGTGCCTGGGGAGAAGGATTGGGACAGCAAGAGACCCAGTACTTC.

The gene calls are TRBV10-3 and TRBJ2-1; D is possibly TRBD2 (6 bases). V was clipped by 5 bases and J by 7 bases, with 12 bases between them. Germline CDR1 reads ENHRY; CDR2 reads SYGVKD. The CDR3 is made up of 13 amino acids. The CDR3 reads CAISNSGLNEQFF. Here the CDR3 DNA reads TGTGCCATCAGTAATAGCGGCTTGAATGAGCAGTTCTTC.

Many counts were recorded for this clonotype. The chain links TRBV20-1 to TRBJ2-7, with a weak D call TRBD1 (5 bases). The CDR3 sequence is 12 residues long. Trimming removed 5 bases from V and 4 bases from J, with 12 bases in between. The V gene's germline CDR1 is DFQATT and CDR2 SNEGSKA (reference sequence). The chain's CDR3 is CSAAVGDYEQYF. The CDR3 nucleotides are TGCAGTGCTGCGGTAGGGGATTACGAGCAGTACTTC.

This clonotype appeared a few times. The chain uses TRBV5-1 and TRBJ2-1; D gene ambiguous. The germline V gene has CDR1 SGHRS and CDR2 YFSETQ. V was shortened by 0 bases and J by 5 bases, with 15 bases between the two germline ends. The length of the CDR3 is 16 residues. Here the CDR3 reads CASSLVVQISNNEQFF. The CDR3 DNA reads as TGCGCCAGCAGCTTGGTTGTCCAGATTTCCAACAATGAGCAGTTCTTC.

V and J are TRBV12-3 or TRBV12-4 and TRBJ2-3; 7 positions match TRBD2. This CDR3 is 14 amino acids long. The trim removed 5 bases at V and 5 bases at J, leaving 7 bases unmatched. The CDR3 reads CASSRRGSQDTQYF. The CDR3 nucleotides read TGTGCCAGCAGTAGGCGGGGGTCACAAGATACGCAGTATTTT.

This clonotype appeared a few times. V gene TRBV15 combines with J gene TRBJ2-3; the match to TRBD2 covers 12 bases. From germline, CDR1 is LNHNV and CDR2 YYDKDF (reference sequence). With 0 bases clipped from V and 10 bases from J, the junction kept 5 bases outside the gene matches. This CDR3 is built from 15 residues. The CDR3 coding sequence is TGTGCCACCAGCAGAGATCGGACTAGCGGGGTTTCGCAGTATTTT. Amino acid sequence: CATSRDRTSGVSQYF. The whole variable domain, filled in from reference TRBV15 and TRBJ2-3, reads DAMVIQNPRYQVTQFGKPVTLSCSQTLNHNVMYWYQQKSSQAPKLLFHYYDKDFNNEADTPDNFQSRRPNTSFCFLDIRSPGLGDTAMYLCATSRDRTSGVSQYFGPGTRLTVL.

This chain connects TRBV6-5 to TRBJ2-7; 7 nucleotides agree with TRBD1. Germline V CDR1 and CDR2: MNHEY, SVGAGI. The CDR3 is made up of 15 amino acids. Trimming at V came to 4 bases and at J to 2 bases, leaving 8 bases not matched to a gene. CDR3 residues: CASSSPRDSTYEQYF. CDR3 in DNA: TGTGCCAGCAGTTCGCCCCGGGACAGCACCTACGAGCAGTACTTC.

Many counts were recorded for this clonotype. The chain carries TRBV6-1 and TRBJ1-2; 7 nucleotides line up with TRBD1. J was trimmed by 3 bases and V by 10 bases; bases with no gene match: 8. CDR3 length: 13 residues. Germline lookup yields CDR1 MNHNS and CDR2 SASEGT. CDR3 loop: CAIHRGPDYGYTF. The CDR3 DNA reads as TGTGCCATCCACAGGGGACCAGACTATGGCTACACCTTC.

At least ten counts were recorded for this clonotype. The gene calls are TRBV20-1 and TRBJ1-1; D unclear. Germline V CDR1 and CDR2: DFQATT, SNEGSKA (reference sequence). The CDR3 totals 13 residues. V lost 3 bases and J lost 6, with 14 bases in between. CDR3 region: CSARVGWIPEAFF. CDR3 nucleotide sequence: TGCAGTGCTAGGGTCGGGTGGATTCCTGAAGCTTTCTTT.

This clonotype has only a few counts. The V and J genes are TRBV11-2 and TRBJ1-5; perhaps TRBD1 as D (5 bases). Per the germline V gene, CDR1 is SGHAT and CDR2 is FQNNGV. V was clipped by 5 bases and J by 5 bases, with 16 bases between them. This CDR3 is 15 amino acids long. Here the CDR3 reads CASSPGRGPDQPQHF. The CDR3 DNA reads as TGTGCCAGCAGCCCAGGGAGAGGGCCAGATCAGCCCCAGCATTTT.

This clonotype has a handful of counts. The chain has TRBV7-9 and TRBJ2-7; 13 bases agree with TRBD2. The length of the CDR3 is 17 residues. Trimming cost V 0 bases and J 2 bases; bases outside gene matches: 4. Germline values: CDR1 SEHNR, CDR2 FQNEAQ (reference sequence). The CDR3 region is CASSLAGGTSGAYEQYF. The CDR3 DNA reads TGTGCCAGCAGCTTAGCGGGGGGGACTAGCGGGGCCTACGAGCAGTACTTC.

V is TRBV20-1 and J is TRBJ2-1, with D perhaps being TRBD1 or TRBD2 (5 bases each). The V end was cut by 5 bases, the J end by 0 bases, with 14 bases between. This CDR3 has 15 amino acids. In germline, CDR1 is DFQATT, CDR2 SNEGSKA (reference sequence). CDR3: CSAASGTGSYNEQFF. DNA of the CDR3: TGCAGTGCTGCCTCCGGGACCGGCTCCTACAATGAGCAGTTCTTC.

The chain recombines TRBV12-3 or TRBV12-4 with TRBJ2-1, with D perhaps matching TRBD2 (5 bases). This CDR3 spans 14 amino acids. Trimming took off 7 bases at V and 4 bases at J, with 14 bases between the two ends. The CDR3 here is CASTPGGQYNEQFF. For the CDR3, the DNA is TGTGCCAGCACCCCGGGCGGGCAGTACAATGAGCAGTTCTTC.

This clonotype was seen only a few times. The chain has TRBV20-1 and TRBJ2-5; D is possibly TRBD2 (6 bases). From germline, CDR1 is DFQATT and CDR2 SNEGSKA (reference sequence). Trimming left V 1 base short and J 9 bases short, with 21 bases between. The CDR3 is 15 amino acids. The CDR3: CSARVRAAHWGAQYF. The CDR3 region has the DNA TGCAGTGCTAGAGTGCGGGCGGCTCACTGGGGGGCCCAGTACTTC.

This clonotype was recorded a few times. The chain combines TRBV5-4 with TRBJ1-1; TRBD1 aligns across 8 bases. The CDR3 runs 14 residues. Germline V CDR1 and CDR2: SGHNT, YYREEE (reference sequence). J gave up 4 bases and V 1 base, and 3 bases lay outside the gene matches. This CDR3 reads CASSLTTGGTEAFF. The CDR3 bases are TGTGCCAGCAGCTTGACCACAGGGGGCACTGAAGCTTTCTTT.

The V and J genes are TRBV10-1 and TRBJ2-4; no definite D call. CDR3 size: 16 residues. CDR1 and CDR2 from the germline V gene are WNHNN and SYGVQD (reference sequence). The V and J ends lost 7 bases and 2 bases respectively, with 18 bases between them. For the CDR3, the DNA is TGCGCCAGCATTACCGGCCCAGAGCATTCCAAAAACATTCAGTACTTC. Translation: CASITGPEHSKNIQYF.

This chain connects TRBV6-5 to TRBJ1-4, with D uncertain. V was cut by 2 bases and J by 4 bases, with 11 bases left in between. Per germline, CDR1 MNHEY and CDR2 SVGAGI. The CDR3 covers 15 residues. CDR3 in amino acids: CASSYGPGVNEKLFF. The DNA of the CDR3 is TGTGCCAGCAGTTACGGGCCAGGCGTTAATGAAAAACTGTTTTTT.